Listed here are 21 T cell receptor beta chains from one sample, sequenced in a study of T cell repertoires in ileal Crohn's disease. Time point: neoterminal ileum biopsy at postoperative endoscopy, about 6 months after surgery. The protocol was immunoSEQ multiplex PCR, while the TCRdb copy is restricted to in-frame clones and leaves out a portion. Of about 59,000 clones listed, roughly 89% were seen once; the top ten hold roughly 2%. Sample: ileal tissue. Every receptor here comes from an adult with Crohn's disease.

This clone appeared once. The rearrangement links TRBV7-8 to TRBJ1-3, with D possibly matching TRBD1 (5 bases). Per germline, CDR1 SGHVS and CDR2 FQNEAQ. The CDR3 has 17 residues. The germline V and J ends were trimmed by 5 bases and 0 bases, with 17 bases remaining between them. The CDR3 is CASSEDKRRISGNTIYF. In nucleotides, the CDR3 is TGTGCCAGCAGCGAGGACAAGCGCAGGATCTCTGGAAACACCATATATTTT.

The V call is TRBV18, the J call TRBJ2-1; D gene ambiguous. The CDR3 extends over 13 amino acids. Germline CDR1 KGHSH, CDR2 LQKENI. The V end was cut by 0 bases, the J end by 9 bases, with 9 bases between. CDR3 in DNA: TGTGCCAGCTCACCACCGACTTTTCTTGAGCAGTTCTTC. Amino acid sequence: CASSPPTFLEQFF. Combining the CDR3 with reference TRBV18 and TRBJ2-1 gives the whole variable domain NAGVMQNPRHLVRRRGQEARLRCSPMKGHSHVYWYRQLPEEGLKFMVYLQKENIIDESGMPKERFSAEFPKEGPSILRIQQVVRGDSAAYFCASSPPTFLEQFFGPGTRLTVL.

The chain is built from TRBV10-3 and TRBJ2-7, with a tentative D call TRBD1 (6 bases). This CDR3 is 12 amino acids long. In germline, CDR1 is ENHRY, CDR2 SYGVKD. Trimming took off 10 bases at V and 5 bases at J, with 15 bases between the two ends. CDR3 loop: CATGRGRDEQYV. The CDR3 DNA follows: TGTGCCACCGGCAGGGGTCGGGACGAGCAGTACGTC.

This clone appeared a few times. The chain couples TRBV4-2 to TRBJ1-5; D not certain. This CDR3 is 15 amino acids long. Germline CDR1 is LGHNA and CDR2 is YNFKEQ. V dropped 0 bases and J dropped 1 base, with 7 bases sitting between them. The DNA for the CDR3 is TGTGCCAGCAGCCAAGACAGGAAAAGCAATCAGCCCCAGCATTTT. Amino acids: CASSQDRKSNQPQHF.

This chain links TRBV19 with TRBJ2-5; 10 nucleotides agree with TRBD1. Germline trimming cut 8 bases from V and 5 bases from J; bases unmatched to any gene: 5. The germline V gene has CDR1 LNHDA and CDR2 SQIVND (reference sequence). This CDR3 comprises 13 residues. This CDR3 reads CASATGGLETQYF. DNA for the CDR3: TGTGCCAGTGCGACAGGGGGCTTGGAGACCCAGTACTTC. Full variable domain (remainder filled in from reference TRBV19 and TRBJ2-5): DGGITQSPKYLFRKEGQNVTLSCEQNLNHDAMYWYRQDPGQGLRLIYYSQIVNDFQKGDIAEGYSVSREKKESFPLTVTSAQKNPTAFYLCASATGGLETQYFGPGTRLLVL.

The V call is TRBV6-1, the J call TRBJ1-2, with 7 bases aligning to TRBD1. CDR1 is MNHNS, CDR2 SASEGT, per germline. The V gene end was trimmed by 1 base and the J gene end by 4 bases; junction bases not matched to a gene: 9. The CDR3 runs 16 residues. CDR3 loop: CASSEESWGQIYGYTF. The CDR3 DNA reads as TGTGCCAGCAGTGAAGAATCTTGGGGACAGATCTATGGCTACACCTTC.

In this sample, this clone turned up once. This rearrangement joins TRBV2 to TRBJ1-4, with 12 bases matching TRBD1. CDR3 length: 16 residues. J was trimmed by 6 bases and V by 3 bases; bases with no gene match: 5. CDR1 SNHLY and CDR2 FYNNEI come from the germline V gene. The CDR3 nucleotides are TGTGCCAGCAGTGAGGAGGGGACAGGGGGCTATGAAAAACTGTTTTTT. It is translated as CASSEEGTGGYEKLFF.

This rearrangement joins TRBV5-1 to TRBJ2-3; TRBD2 is a possible D gene (5 bases). The CDR3 is 17 residues long. CDR1 is SGHRS, CDR2 YFSETQ, per germline. Trimming removed 0 bases from V and 2 bases from J, with 16 bases in between. CDR3 amino acids: CASSLAKTGKYTDTQYF. The DNA for the CDR3 is TGCGCCAGCAGCTTGGCCAAAACCGGGAAATACACAGATACGCAGTATTTT.

Only one count was recorded for this clone. The rearrangement uses TRBV28 and TRBJ1-5, with 7 nucleotides matching TRBD1. The CDR3 has 16 residues. Trimming removed 6 bases from V and 1 base from J; junction bases left unmatched: 9. Germline CDR1 is MDHEN and CDR2 is SYDVKM. The CDR3 DNA is TGTGCCAGCAGCCCAGACAGGGTTACGAGCAATCAGCCCCAGCATTTT. Translated: CASSPDRVTSNQPQHF.

The V gene is TRBV29-1, the J gene TRBJ1-3; maybe TRBD1 (6 bases). Trimming shortened V by 3 bases and J by 0 bases, and 9 bases separated the two germline ends. Germline V gene sequence: CDR1 SQVTM, CDR2 ANQGSEA. The CDR3 runs to 14 residues. The CDR3 DNA follows: TGCAGCGTTGATTTAGGGGGCTCTGGAAACACCATATATTTT. Amino acids: CSVDLGGSGNTIYF.

The chain has TRBV29-1 and TRBJ2-5; maybe TRBD2 (5 bases). Trimming took off 4 bases at V and 2 bases at J, with 8 bases between the two ends. Germline V gene sequence: CDR1 SQVTM, CDR2 ANQGSEA. CDR3 length: 12 residues. CDR3 DNA: TGCAGCGTTGGGGGAGCTCAAGAGACCCAGTACTTC. This translates into CSVGGAQETQYF.

This chain connects TRBV18 to TRBJ2-2; D ambiguous. In germline, CDR1 is KGHSH, CDR2 LQKENI. The CDR3 has 13 residues. V dropped 2 bases and J dropped 4 bases, with 5 bases sitting between them. The CDR3 region has the DNA TGTGCCAGCTCACCAGGGCCCACCGGGGAGCTGTTTTTT. Translation gives CASSPGPTGELFF.

The chain is built from TRBV7-9 and TRBJ1-4, with a tentative D call TRBD1 (5 bases). This CDR3 is 17 amino acids long. Trimming shortened V by 2 bases and J by 5 bases, and 18 bases separated the two germline ends. CDR1 and CDR2 from the germline V gene are SEHNR and FQNEAQ (reference sequence). The CDR3 coding sequence is TGTGCCAGCAGCTTATCCTCCCAGCAGGGAGGGAATGAAAAACTGTTTTTT. Translating gives CASSLSSQQGGNEKLFF. Variable domain in full (rest from reference TRBV7-9 and TRBJ1-4): DTGVSQNPRHKITKRGQNVTFRCDPISEHNRLYWYRQTLGQGPEFLTYFQNEAQLEKSRLLSDRFSAERPKGSFSTLEIQRTEQGDSAMYLCASSLSSQQGGNEKLFFGSGTQLSVL.

The chain couples TRBV5-1 to TRBJ1-2; the match to TRBD1 covers 7 bases. This CDR3 contains 15 residues. Looked up from germline, CDR1 is SGHRS and CDR2 is YFSETQ. V shed 2 bases and J 4 bases; nucleotides not matched to a gene: 8. CDR3 DNA: TGCGCCAGCAGCTTCTATTCAGGGGGTAGCTATGGCTACACCTTC. It is translated as CASSFYSGGSYGYTF.

The chain uses TRBV29-1 and TRBJ1-1, with D perhaps TRBD1 (5 bases). Trimming shortened V by 1 base and J by 10 bases, and 16 bases separated the two germline ends. This CDR3 is built from 13 residues. Germline lookup yields CDR1 SQVTM and CDR2 ANQGSEA. The CDR3 sequence: CSVEGAQGEAAFF. As DNA, the CDR3 is TGCAGCGTTGAAGGCGCCCAGGGCGAGGCAGCTTTCTTT.

The rearrangement uses TRBV2 and TRBJ1-1; maybe TRBD1 (6 bases). This CDR3 region has 13 residues. The V and J ends lost 4 bases and 8 bases respectively, with 14 bases between them. Germline V gene data show CDR1 as SNHLY and CDR2 as FYNNEI. The CDR3 sequence: CASSVKGVREAFF. For the CDR3, the DNA is TGTGCCAGCAGTGTGAAGGGGGTCAGGGAAGCTTTCTTT.

J is TRBJ1-1 and V is TRBV13; D is possibly TRBD1 (6 bases). The germline V and J ends were trimmed by 2 bases and 2 bases, with 9 bases remaining between them. Germline V gene data show CDR1 as PRHDT and CDR2 as FYEKMQ (reference sequence). The CDR3 length is 14 residues. CDR3 DNA: TGTGCCAGCAGCTTAAGACAGGCTAACACTGAAGCTTTCTTT. It yields the protein CASSLRQANTEAFF.

The V gene is TRBV6-8, the J gene TRBJ2-2, with TRBD1 matching over 8 bases. CDR1 MNHGY and CDR2 SAAAGT come from the germline V gene. The length of the CDR3 is 17 residues. J was trimmed by 4 bases and V by 2 bases; bases with no gene match: 9. CDR3 nucleotide sequence: TGTGCCAGCAGTTACCGGGGGACAGGTCATCCCACCGGGGAGCTGTTTTTT. Its translation is CASSYRGTGHPTGELFF.

V and J are TRBV11-2 and TRBJ2-1, with 7 positions matching TRBD1. Germline V gene data show CDR1 as SGHAT and CDR2 as FQNNGV. The CDR3 covers 15 residues. V lost 5 bases, J lost 4 bases, and 8 bases stayed unmatched. The CDR3 protein is CASSRPGGKYNEQFF. As DNA, the CDR3 is TGTGCCAGCAGCCGCCCAGGGGGAAAATACAATGAGCAGTTCTTC.

V and J are TRBV4-1 and TRBJ1-5; D call uncertain. This CDR3 is built from 21 residues. Germline CDR1 and CDR2: MGHRA and YSYEKL. V lost 1 base and J 0 bases, leaving 25 bases between the germline ends. The CDR3 protein is CASSQVWSKFLAMDSNQPQHF. In DNA form, the CDR3 reads TGCGCCAGCAGCCAAGTGTGGAGTAAGTTCCTCGCGATGGATAGCAATCAGCCCCAGCATTTT.

This clone was picked up one time. V and J are TRBV29-1 and TRBJ1-1; 7 nucleotides align to TRBD1. Trimming removed 5 bases from V and 6 bases from J; junction bases left unmatched: 9. The CDR3 length is 13 residues. Germline CDR1 is SQVTM and CDR2 is ANQGSEA. In DNA, the CDR3 is TGCAGCGTTATTGCAGGGGGATTCGCTGAAGCTTTCTTT. It yields the protein CSVIAGGFAEAFF.